The present entry profiles one T cell receptor (beta chain) with its context. The CDR3 runs to 14 residues. Germline CDR1 is MGHRA and CDR2 is YSYEKL. Deletions cut 5 bases from V and 6 bases from J, with 14 bases between. The sample originates from a study of control samples from healthy donors and cancer patients. Produced via immunoSEQ multiplex PCR; TCRdb's table is partial and in-frame only. The table lists about 170,000 clones, around 95% of them singletons. The TCR comes from a woman aged 55-70 years in good health. The sample consisted of blood. The chain couples TRBV4-1 to TRBJ1-5; the D is unclear. The CDR3 region is CASSSFGIRQPQHF. The CDR3 region has the DNA TGCGCCAGCAGCTCTTTCGGCATACGTCAGCCCCAGCATTTT.